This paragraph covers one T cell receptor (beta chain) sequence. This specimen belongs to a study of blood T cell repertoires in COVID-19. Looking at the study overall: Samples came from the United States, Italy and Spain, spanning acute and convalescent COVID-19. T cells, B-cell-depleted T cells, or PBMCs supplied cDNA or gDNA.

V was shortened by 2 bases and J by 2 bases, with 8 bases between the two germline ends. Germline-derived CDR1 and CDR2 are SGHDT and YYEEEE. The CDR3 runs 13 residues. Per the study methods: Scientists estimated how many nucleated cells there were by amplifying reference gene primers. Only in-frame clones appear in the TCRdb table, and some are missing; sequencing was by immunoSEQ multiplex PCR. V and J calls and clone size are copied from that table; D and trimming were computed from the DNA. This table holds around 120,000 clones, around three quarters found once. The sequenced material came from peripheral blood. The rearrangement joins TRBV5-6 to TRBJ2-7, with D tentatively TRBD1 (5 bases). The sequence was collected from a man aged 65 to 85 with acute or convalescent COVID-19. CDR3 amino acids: CASSFTGPYEQYF. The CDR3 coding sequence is TGTGCCAGCAGCTTTACAGGTCCCTACGAGCAGTACTTC.